One T cell receptor beta chain is described in this entry. Its antigen has not been determined. Per-base quality was not reported, and no clone a single base away is much larger than it. V is cut back by 1 base and J by 5 bases, with 11 bases in the junction unmatched. CDR1 and CDR2 were assigned from the germline V gene as MDHEN and SYDVKM. Reading from cysteine to phenylalanine, the CDR3 counts 17 amino acids. Only the CDR3 portion is preserved as DNA: 51 bases, with reading frame beginning at the first base. The data were taken from a study of shared T cell receptors in the human thymus (dated by TCRdb to 2020 to 2022). Concerning the study at large: The study examined how self-reactive, shared T-cell receptor alpha chains are generated in the human thymus.

Libraries were built with the immunoSEQ multiplex PCR assay. TCRdb retrieved this table from immuneACCESS and kept in-frame rearrangements only. Not all clones are present; in checked studies, unresolved V genes account for under half, and no reason is known for the remainder. This sample lists hundreds of thousands of clones; 70% to 90% were detected once. Of the sample, under 0.01% falls within the top ten clones. This sample also belongs to another study, concerning human thymus T cells. From that second study: Immunologically healthy infants undergoing open corrective cardiac surgery for congenital heart defects in Finland were used as donors. Thymus tissue was collected as surgical resects that were removed during corrective cardiac surgery. V and J gene segment usage appeared biased in both thymic and peripheral blood repertoires. The related research reported highly overlapping thymic TCR repertoires among unrelated individuals. TCR alpha and beta repertoires from roughly 8 infant thymus samples and a few related peripheral blood samples were characterized in the study. The cohort included over five male and two female infants, with donor ages spanning 7 to 244 days. Thymocytes were released mechanically from tissue and stored at -70 °C as pellets of 10-30 million cells. A QIAsymphony instrument was used to extract genomic DNA from the frozen cell pellets. The immunoSEQ multiplex PCR assay was used to amplify the TCRB and TCRAD loci from a standardized amount of quality-controlled genomic DNA. The amplicons spanned the V(D)J region and were long enough to cover the CDR3 and allow V and J genes to be identified. Through the commercial immunoSEQ service, the amplicons were sequenced on an Illumina platform. Corrections for primer bias and sequencing errors followed previously described methods, while TCRAD and TCRB definitions were based on the IMGT database. immunoSEQ Analyzer 3.0 and VDJTools were used for repertoire analysis, which covered basic statistics, V/J segment usage, diversity estimates, rarefaction and pairwise overlap. Chao1, ChaoE, Efron-Thisted, Shannon and inverse Simpson indices were used to estimate diversity, which was also estimated on datasets down-sampled to the smallest sample. Repertoire overlap was assessed by strict matching of CDR3 nucleotide sequence, V gene and J gene, and clustering was done by Jaccard-based multidimensional scaling. On average, thymus samples gave roughly 800,000 unique TCRB clonotypes, whereas blood samples gave around 84,000.

In this chain, TRBV28 is recombined with TRBJ1-5, with 7 central nucleotides matching TRBD1. Sequenced material: thymocytes. This clonotype was sampled from a boy in the first two years of life with a congenital heart defect. Donor details come from another sample of the same person, matched by shared clones. The nucleotides are TGTGCCAGCAGTTTATATCGCAAGGGGGCGGCAGATCAGCCCCAGCATTTT. Its translation reads: CASSLYRKGAADQPQHF.